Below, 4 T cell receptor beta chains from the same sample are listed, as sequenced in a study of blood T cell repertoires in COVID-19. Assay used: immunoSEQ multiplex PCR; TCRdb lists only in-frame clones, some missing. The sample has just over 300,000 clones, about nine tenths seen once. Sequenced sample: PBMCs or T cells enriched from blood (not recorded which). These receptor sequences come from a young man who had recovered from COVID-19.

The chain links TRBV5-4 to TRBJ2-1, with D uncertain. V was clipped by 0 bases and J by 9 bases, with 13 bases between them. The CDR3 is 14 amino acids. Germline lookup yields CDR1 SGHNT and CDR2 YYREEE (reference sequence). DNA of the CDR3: TGTGCCAGCAGCTTGGCCCGAGCTAAGTTTGAGCAGTTCTTC. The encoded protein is CASSLARAKFEQFF.

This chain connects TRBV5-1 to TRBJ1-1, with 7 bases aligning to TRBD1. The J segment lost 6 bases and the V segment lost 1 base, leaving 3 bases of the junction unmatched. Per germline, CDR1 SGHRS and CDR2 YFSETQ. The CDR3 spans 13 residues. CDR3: CASSLRTGSEAFF. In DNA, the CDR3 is TGCGCCAGCAGCTTGAGGACAGGATCTGAAGCTTTCTTT.

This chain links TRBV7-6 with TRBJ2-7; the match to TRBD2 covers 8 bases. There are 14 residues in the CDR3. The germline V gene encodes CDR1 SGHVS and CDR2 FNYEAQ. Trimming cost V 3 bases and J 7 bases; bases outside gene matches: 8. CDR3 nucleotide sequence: TGTGCCAGCAGCTTGCCCAGCGGGGGTGGAGAGCAGTACTTC. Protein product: CASSLPSGGGEQYF.

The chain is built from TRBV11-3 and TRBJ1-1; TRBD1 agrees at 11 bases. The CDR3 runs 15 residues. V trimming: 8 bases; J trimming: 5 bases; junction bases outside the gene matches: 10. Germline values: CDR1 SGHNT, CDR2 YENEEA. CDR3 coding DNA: TGTGCCAGCTTACCTCGGACAGGGGGCCCAACTGAAGCTTTCTTT. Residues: CASLPRTGGPTEAFF.